The clone carrying this T cell receptor beta chain was seen ten or more times. Its target is not known. The CDR3 is cut off 3 residues early in the read; its end comes from the germline J gene. V trimming: 8 bases; J trimming: 1 base; junction bases outside the gene matches: 7. This CDR3 is built from 15 residues. CDR1 is LNHDA, CDR2 SQIVND, per germline (reference sequence). The data were obtained in a study of T cell clonality in common variable immunodeficiency. Findings and caveats of the study: In common variable immunodeficiency, TCR beta chains reportedly carried fewer deletions and N-nucleotide insertions. Repertoire-complication correlations in CVID were limited by patient heterogeneity. What drives increased CVID clonality needs T cell subpopulation sequencing.

Generated by immunoSEQ multiplex PCR, the TCRdb table keeps only in-frame clones and is missing some. Altogether approximately 51,000 clones were found in the sample, and no singletons occur. Material: peripheral blood mononuclear cells. The origin of this receptor is a person aged 18 to 69 in good health. V usage is TRBV19 and J usage is TRBJ1-3, with 8 bases matching TRBD1. The CDR3 loop is CASFGQGPSGNTIYF. CDR3 bases read: TGTGCCAGTTTCGGACAGGGCCCATCTGGAAACACC. Drawing the rest from reference TRBV19 and TRBJ1-3, the complete variable domain is DGGITQSPKYLFRKEGQNVTLSCEQNLNHDAMYWYRQDPGQGLRLIYYSQIVNDFQKGDIAEGYSVSREKKESFPLTVTSAQKNPTAFYLCASFGQGPSGNTIYFGEGSWLTVV.